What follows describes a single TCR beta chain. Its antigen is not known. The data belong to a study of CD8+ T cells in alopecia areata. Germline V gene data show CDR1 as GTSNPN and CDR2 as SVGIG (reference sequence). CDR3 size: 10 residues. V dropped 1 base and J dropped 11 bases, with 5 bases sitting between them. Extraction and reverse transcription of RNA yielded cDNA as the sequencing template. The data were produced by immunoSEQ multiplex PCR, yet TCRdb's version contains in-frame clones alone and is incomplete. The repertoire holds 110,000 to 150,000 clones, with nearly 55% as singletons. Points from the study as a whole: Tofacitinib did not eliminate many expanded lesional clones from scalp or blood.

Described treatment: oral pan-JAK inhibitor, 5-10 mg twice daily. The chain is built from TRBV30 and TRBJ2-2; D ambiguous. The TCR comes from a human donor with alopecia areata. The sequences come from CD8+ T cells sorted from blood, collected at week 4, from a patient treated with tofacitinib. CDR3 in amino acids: CAWSERELFF. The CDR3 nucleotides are TGTGCCTGGAGTGAACGAGAGCTGTTTTTT.